The following is a T cell receptor beta chain sequence with its context. Trimming at V came to 0 bases and at J to 0 bases, leaving 8 bases not matched to a gene. The CDR3 covers 18 residues. Germline V lookup: CDR1 SGDLS, CDR2 YYNGEE. Repertoires were generated with immunoSEQ multiplex PCR, while TCRdb's copy carries only in-frame clones and drops some. This table holds more than 450,000 clones, approximately 90% found once. This entry belongs to a study of blood T cell repertoires in COVID-19. Cohorts were determined from participant-reported clinical history. All recovered Cohort 3 donors got two negative PCRs, got clearance, or saw symptom resolution.

The source of this sequence is a woman aged 18-35 years who had recovered from COVID-19. The V call is TRBV9, the J call TRBJ2-3; TRBD2 matches 9 bases. Sequenced input: PBMCs or T cells enriched from blood (not recorded which). CDR3 in amino acids: CASSVGVSGGVSTDTQYF. The CDR3 DNA reads TGTGCCAGCAGCGTAGGGGTTAGCGGGGGCGTTAGCACAGATACGCAGTATTTT.